These 21 T cell receptor beta chains were all obtained from the same sample, sequenced in a study of CD8+CD57+ T cells in acquired aplastic anemia. TCR beta VDJ and CDR3 were profiled, and genomic DNA was the template. TCRdb itself ran the reads through MiXCR, one entry per CDR3 protein. The data hold under 150,000 distinct CDR3 sequences, with 35% to 50% observed a single time. The specimen was sorted CD4+, CD8+, or CD8+CD57+ T cells (not recorded which) from PBMCs. The receptors were sampled from a human donor in good health, serving as a control.

In this sample, this clonotype turned up many times. The chain recombines TRBV10-3 with TRBJ2-3; possible D gene TRBD1, 6 bases. The length of the CDR3 is 11 residues. CDR1 and CDR2 (germline): ENHRY, SYGVKD. The V end was cut by 6 bases, the J end by 6 bases, with 7 bases between. The CDR3 DNA reads TGTGCCATCAGGGGGGCGGATACGCAGTATTTT. Its translation: CAIRGADTQYF.

This clonotype was observed at least ten times. The chain recombines TRBV6-5 with TRBJ1-2; 12 bases map to TRBD1. Germline V gene sequence: CDR1 MNHEY, CDR2 SVGAGI. The CDR3 sequence is 14 residues long. V gave up 6 bases and J gave up 6 bases; unmatched junction bases: 5. CDR3 loop: CASRYGTGGDGYTF. The CDR3 nucleotides read TGTGCCAGCAGATACGGGACAGGGGGCGATGGCTACACCTTC.

The chain recombines TRBV27 with TRBJ1-5; no reliable D call. CDR1 is MNHEY, CDR2 SMNVEV, per germline (reference sequence). Trimming shortened V by 4 bases and J by 7 bases, and 14 bases separated the two germline ends. This CDR3 comprises 14 residues. The CDR3 coding sequence is TGTGCCAGCAGTTCAGGACCAAGAGGACAGCCCCAGCATTTT. Translation: CASSSGPRGQPQHF.

J is TRBJ1-2 and V is TRBV10-3, with a weak D call TRBD1 (5 bases). The V gene lost 10 bases and the J gene lost 8 bases, with 20 bases spanning the gap. CDR1 and CDR2 from the germline V gene are ENHRY and SYGVKD. CDR3 length equals 13 residues. The chain's CDR3 is CATGREAVGGYTF. The CDR3 DNA reads TGTGCCACCGGCAGGGAGGCGGTGGGGGGCTACACCTTC.

This clonotype was counted many times. This sequence joins TRBV19 and TRBJ2-2; D not certain. The V end lost 2 bases, the J end lost 6 bases, and 1 base lay between the germline ends. There are 11 residues in the CDR3. Per germline, CDR1 LNHDA and CDR2 SQIVND (reference sequence). CDR3 residues: CASSIPGELFF. The CDR3 DNA reads as TGTGCCAGTAGTATACCCGGGGAGCTGTTTTTT.

The chain is built from TRBV2 and TRBJ2-1; the D gene is possibly TRBD1 (6 bases). V dropped 1 base and J dropped 5 bases, with 9 bases sitting between them. There are 14 residues in the CDR3. Germline V CDR1 and CDR2: SNHLY, FYNNEI. CDR3 in DNA: TGTGCCAGCAGTGAAGGGCAGGGGAACAATGAGCAGTTCTTC. Translation gives CASSEGQGNNEQFF.

The J gene is TRBJ1-5, the V gene TRBV24-1, with 9 bases lining up with TRBD1. V lost 4 bases and J lost 12; bases outside the gene matches: 3. Germline lookup yields CDR1 KGHDR and CDR2 SFDVKD. The CDR3 runs to 12 residues. CDR3 nucleotides: TGTGCCACCAGTGAAGGGACAGGGCGCCAGCATTTT. Translated: CATSEGTGRQHF.

V usage is TRBV2 and J usage is TRBJ2-3, with 8 bases that match TRBD2. Germline CDR1 SNHLY, CDR2 FYNNEI. V gave up 8 bases and J gave up 6 bases; unmatched junction bases: 10. CDR3 size: 14 residues. CDR3: CASSGGRAMDTQYF. CDR3 bases: TGTGCCAGCTCGGGGGGGCGGGCTATGGATACGCAGTATTTT. Together with reference TRBV2 and TRBJ2-3, the CDR3 gives the full variable domain: EPEVTQTPSHQVTQMGQEVILRCVPISNHLYFYWYRQILGQKVEFLVSFYNNEISEKSEIFDDQFSVERPDGSNFTLKIRSTKLEDSAMYFCASSGGRAMDTQYFGPGTRLTVL.

This clonotype was detected only a few times. An end of the junction does not agree with germline; a read error may underlie this. The chain has TRBV19 and TRBJ1-4; tentative D call: TRBD1 (5 bases). CDR1 and CDR2 from the germline V gene are LNHDA and SQIVND (reference sequence). The CDR3 sequence is 19 residues long. CDR3 nucleotides: TGTGTCAGTAGCCCCCCCTTGGGCAGGGCGTCTAGGACTAATGAAAAACTGTTTTTT. This translates into CVSSPPLGRASRTNEKLFF.

In its sample, this clonotype was seen many times. The chain uses TRBV30 and TRBJ2-6; weak D call: TRBD1 (6 bases). Trimming stripped 6 bases from V and 4 bases from J, with 16 bases between. The CDR3 is made up of 15 amino acids. CDR1 GTSNPN and CDR2 SVGIG come from the germline V gene (reference sequence). The CDR3 protein is CACTKQGAGANVLTF. CDR3 nucleotide sequence: TGTGCCTGTACCAAACAGGGAGCAGGGGCCAACGTCCTGACTTTC.

V is TRBV5-1 and J is TRBJ2-3; TRBD2 aligns across 9 bases. The CDR3 consists of 15 residues. Germline assignment: CDR1 SGHRS and CDR2 YFSETQ. Trimming took 6 bases from V and 4 from J; bases not matched to a gene: 9. The CDR3 reads CASTRERLAADTQYF. In DNA form, the CDR3 reads TGCGCCAGCACAAGAGAAAGACTAGCGGCAGATACGCAGTATTTT.

This clonotype has ten or more counts. The V and J genes are TRBV5-1 and TRBJ1-2, with D possibly matching TRBD1 (6 bases). The germline V and J ends were trimmed by 4 bases and 7 bases, with 20 bases remaining between them. This CDR3 comprises 15 residues. Germline CDR1 and CDR2: SGHRS and YFSETQ. The CDR3: CASSPGGQALSGYTF. The CDR3 DNA follows: TGCGCCAGCAGCCCGGGGGGGCAGGCCCTATCTGGCTACACCTTC.

This clonotype has more than one count but fewer than ten. This may be a read error, as it is one base from a much larger clone. This chain uses TRBV10-3 with TRBJ1-1; TRBD1 matches at 7 bases. CDR1 and CDR2 (germline): ENHRY, SYGVKD. The CDR3 runs 13 residues. CDR3 in DNA: TGTGCCATCAGTTCTAGAGAACAGGGGACGGCTCTCTTT. Translated, it gives CAISSREQGTALF.

The V call is TRBV20-1, the J call TRBJ2-1; the D gene is possibly TRBD2 (5 bases). The V and J ends lost 3 bases and 0 bases respectively, with 15 bases between them. Germline CDR1 DFQATT, CDR2 SNEGSKA (reference sequence). The CDR3 contains 16 residues. Written as DNA, the CDR3 is TGCAGTGCTAGGCTTCCCGAGGGTGTCTCCTACAATGAGCAGTTCTTC. This encodes CSARLPEGVSYNEQFF.

The table lists this clonotype with many counts. V gene TRBV19 combines with J gene TRBJ1-1, with D hard to call. V was cut by 3 bases and J by 0 bases, with 8 bases left in between. This CDR3 has 14 amino acids. Germline V gene sequence: CDR1 LNHDA, CDR2 SQIVND (reference sequence). The DNA of the CDR3 is TGTGCCAGTAGTATTTCTGGGGTGAACACTGAAGCTTTCTTT. Its translation is CASSISGVNTEAFF. The entire variable domain, with the rest obtained from reference TRBV19 and TRBJ1-1, is as follows: DGGITQSPKYLFRKEGQNVTLSCEQNLNHDAMYWYRQDPGQGLRLIYYSQIVNDFQKGDIAEGYSVSREKKESFPLTVTSAQKNPTAFYLCASSISGVNTEAFFGQGTRLTVV.

This sequence joins TRBV6-1 and TRBJ2-7; TRBD1 or TRBD2 may be the D gene (5 bases each). CDR3 size: 15 residues. The germline gives CDR1 MNHNS, CDR2 SASEGT. V was clipped by 6 bases and J by 3 bases, with 18 bases between them. Here the CDR3 reads CASSAGTHGNYEQYV. In nucleotides, the CDR3 is TGTGCCAGCAGCGCCGGGACCCACGGTAACTACGAGCAGTACGTC.

At least ten counts were recorded for this clonotype. The genes are TRBV20-1 and TRBJ2-1, with 13 nucleotides matching TRBD2. The CDR3 length is 14 residues. Looked up from germline, CDR1 is DFQATT and CDR2 is SNEGSKA (reference sequence). V shed 1 base and J 6 bases; nucleotides not matched to a gene: 0. CDR3 in amino acids: CSARGTSGSNEQFF. The CDR3 DNA follows: TGCAGTGCTAGAGGGACTAGCGGGAGCAATGAGCAGTTCTTC.

This clonotype was detected many times. The chain carries TRBV12-3 or TRBV12-4 and TRBJ2-3; perhaps TRBD2 as D (6 bases). Trimming removed 8 bases from V and 5 bases from J, with 14 bases in between. This CDR3 is built from 13 residues. The CDR3 nucleotides are TGTGCCAGCGCGACTAGGAACGGAGATACGCAGTATTTT. Translating it yields CASATRNGDTQYF.

This clonotype was seen only a few times. The chain is built from TRBV6-1 and TRBJ1-4; the D is unclear. The CDR3 consists of 16 residues. Trimming pared 3 bases from V and 3 bases from J, leaving 14 bases between. Germline V gives CDR1 MNHNS, CDR2 SASEGT. The CDR3 here is CASSEGTRRANEKLFF. The DNA for the CDR3 is TGTGCCAGCAGTGAGGGTACCCGAAGAGCTAATGAAAAACTGTTTTTT.

This clonotype was recorded at least ten times. The gene calls are TRBV7-9 and TRBJ2-2; 9 nucleotides match TRBD1. The CDR3 has 18 residues. V was clipped by 4 bases and J by 1 base; unmatched bases: 10. The germline gives CDR1 SEHNR, CDR2 FQNEAQ (reference sequence). CDR3 sequence reads: CASSSSPGTGMNTGELFF. The DNA of the CDR3 is TGTGCCAGCAGCTCTAGCCCCGGGACAGGGATGAACACCGGGGAGCTGTTTTTT.

DNA for the CDR3: TGTGCCATCAGTAGCTACGAGCAGTACTTC. As protein: CAISSYEQYF. The chain has TRBV10-3 and TRBJ2-7; D remains ambiguous. V lost 5 bases and J 3 bases, leaving 2 bases between the germline ends. CDR1 and CDR2 (germline): ENHRY, SYGVKD. This CDR3 has 10 amino acids.